Here is one T cell receptor beta chain with its context. This specimen comes from a study of T cell clonotyping in hematopoietic cell transplantation. Here immunoSEQ multiplex PCR was the method, and the copy in TCRdb shows in-frame clones only, minus some. Among roughly 11,000 clones listed, 80% to 90% were seen once. This sequence originates from a human donor who either received an allogeneic hematopoietic cell transplant for a myeloid malignancy or was a related donor (not recorded which). Some clones in this sample may be carry-over from other donors' samples. Sequenced material: peripheral blood mononuclear cells.

CDR3 DNA: TGTGCCAGCAGCTTGGGCCTTCATAGCTCCTACGAGCAGTACTTC. This translates into CASSLGLHSSYEQYF. V usage is TRBV5-5 and J usage is TRBJ2-7; D is undetermined. There are 15 residues in the CDR3. Germline V CDR1 and CDR2: SGHKS, YYEKEE (reference sequence). Trimming removed 0 bases from V and 0 bases from J, with 10 bases in between.